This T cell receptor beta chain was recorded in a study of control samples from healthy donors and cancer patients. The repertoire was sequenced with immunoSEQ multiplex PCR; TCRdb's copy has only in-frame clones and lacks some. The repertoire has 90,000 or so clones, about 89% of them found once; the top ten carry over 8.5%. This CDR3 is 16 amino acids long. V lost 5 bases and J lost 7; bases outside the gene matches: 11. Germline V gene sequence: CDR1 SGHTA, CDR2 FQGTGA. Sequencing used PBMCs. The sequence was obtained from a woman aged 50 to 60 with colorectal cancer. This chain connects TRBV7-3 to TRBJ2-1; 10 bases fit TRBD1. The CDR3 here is CASSLQGQGSINEQFF. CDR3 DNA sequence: TGTGCCAGCAGCCTCCAGGGACAGGGGTCGATTAATGAGCAGTTCTTC.